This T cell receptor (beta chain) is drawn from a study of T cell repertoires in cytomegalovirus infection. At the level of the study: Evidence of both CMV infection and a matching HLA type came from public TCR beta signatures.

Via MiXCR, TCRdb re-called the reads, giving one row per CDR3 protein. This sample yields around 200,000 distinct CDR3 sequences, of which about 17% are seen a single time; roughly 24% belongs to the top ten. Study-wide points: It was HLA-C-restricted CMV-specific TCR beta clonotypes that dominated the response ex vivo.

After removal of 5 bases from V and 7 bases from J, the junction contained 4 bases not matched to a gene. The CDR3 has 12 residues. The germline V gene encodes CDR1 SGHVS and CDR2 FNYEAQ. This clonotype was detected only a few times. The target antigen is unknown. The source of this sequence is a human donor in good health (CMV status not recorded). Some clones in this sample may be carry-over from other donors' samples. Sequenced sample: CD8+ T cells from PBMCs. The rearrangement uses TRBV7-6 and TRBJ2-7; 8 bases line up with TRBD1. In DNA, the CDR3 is TGTGCCAGCAGCCAGGGGGCTGGGGAGCAGTACTTC. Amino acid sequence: CASSQGAGEQYF.